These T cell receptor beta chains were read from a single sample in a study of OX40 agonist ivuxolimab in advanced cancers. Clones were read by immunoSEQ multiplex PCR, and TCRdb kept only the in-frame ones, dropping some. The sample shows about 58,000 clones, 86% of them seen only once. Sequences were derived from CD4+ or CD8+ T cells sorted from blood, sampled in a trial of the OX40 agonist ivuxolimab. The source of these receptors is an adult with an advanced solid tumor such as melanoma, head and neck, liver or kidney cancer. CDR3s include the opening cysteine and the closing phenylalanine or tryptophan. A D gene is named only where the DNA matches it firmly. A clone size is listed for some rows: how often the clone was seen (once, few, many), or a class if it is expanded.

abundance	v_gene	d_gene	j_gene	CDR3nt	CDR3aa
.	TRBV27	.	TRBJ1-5	TGTGCCAGCAGTTTTCGTCAGCCGGGGGGCAATCAGCCCCAGCATTTT	CASSFRQPGGNQPQHF
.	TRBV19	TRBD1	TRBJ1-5	TGTGCCAGAAGCGGACAGGCGGGAGCTCAGCCCCAGCATTTT	CARSGQAGAQPQHF
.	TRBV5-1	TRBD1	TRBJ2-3	TGCGCCAGCAGCGGAGGGACAGGGGTCGCAGATACGCAGTATTTT	CASSGGTGVADTQYF
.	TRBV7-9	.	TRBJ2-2	TGTGCCAGCAGCCTAGGAGGGAACGGGGAGCTGTTTTTT	CASSLGGNGELFF
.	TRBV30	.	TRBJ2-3	TGTGCCTGGAGCCGAACGGGTGGGGGTGATACGCAGTATTTT	CAWSRTGGGDTQYF
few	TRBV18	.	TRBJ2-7	TGTGCCAGCTCACCATTGATCGGGGGCGAGCAGTACTTC	CASSPLIGGEQYF
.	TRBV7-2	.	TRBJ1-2	TGTGCCAGCAGCCCGGGGGAAAGAAGGGCTGGCAAGGGCTACACCTTC	CASSPGERRAGKGYTF
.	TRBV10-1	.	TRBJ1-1	TGCGCCAGCAGTGCGGAGGGTCGAAGGAACACTGAAGCTTTCTTT	CASSAEGRRNTEAFF
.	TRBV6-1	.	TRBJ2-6	TGTGCCAGCAGAGACCAGGGTGGTGGGGCCAACGTCCTGACTTTC	CASRDQGGGANVLTF
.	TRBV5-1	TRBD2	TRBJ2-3	TGCGCCAGCAGCTCCCAACCGGGACTAGCGGGGCTGGGGGTAGATACGCAGTATTTT	CASSSQPGLAGLGVDTQYF
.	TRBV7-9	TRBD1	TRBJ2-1	TGTGCCAGCAGCATTAGGACAGGGAAGGATGAGCAGTTCTTC	CASSIRTGKDEQFF
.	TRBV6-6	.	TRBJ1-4	TGTGCCACCGCCGATGGTAGGGGCCGGACTAATGAAAAACTGTTTTTT	CATADGRGRTNEKLFF
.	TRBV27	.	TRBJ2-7	TGTGCCAGCAGTTCCCCAGCCCCTGGAGGCGAGCAGTACTTC	CASSSPAPGGEQYF
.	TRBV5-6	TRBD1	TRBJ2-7	TGTGCCAGCAGCTACACCAGGGGGCCGAGCTCCTACGAGCAGTACTTC	CASSYTRGPSSYEQYF
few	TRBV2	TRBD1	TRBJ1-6	TGTGCCAGCAGCGGGGACAGTAATTCACCCCTCCACTTT	CASSGDSNSPLHF
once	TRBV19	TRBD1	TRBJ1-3	TGTGCCAGTACAACACGGGGGCAGGGGGCGTTCTCTGGAAACACCATATATTTT	CASTTRGQGAFSGNTIYF
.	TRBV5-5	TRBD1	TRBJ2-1	TGTGCCAGCAGCCCACTCAGACAGGGGGCTCGCAATGAGCAGTTCTTC	CASSPLRQGARNEQFF
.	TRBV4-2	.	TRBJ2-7	TGTGCCAGCAGCCAAGTGGGCGGGACGGACGCGTACGAGCAGTACTTC	CASSQVGGTDAYEQYF
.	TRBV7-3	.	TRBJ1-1	TGTGCCAGCAGCTTAAACCCTGGTGGCACTGAAGCTTTCTTT	CASSLNPGGTEAFF
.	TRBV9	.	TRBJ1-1	TGTGCCAGCAGCCTCATCGCGAACACTGAAGCTTTCTTT	CASSLIANTEAFF
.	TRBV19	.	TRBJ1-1	TGTGCCAGTATCCTCCGGAACCCCGGGGGGAACACTGAAGCTTTCTTT	CASILRNPGGNTEAFF
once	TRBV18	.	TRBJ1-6	TGTGCCAGCTCACCACAGGGTCTCTCCTATAATTCACCCCTCCACTTT	CASSPQGLSYNSPLHF
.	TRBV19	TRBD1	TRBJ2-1	TGTGCTTTCCCCCGGGACAGGGTGGGGAATGAGCAGTTCTTC	CAFPRDRVGNEQFF
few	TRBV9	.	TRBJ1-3	TGTGCCAGCATGCCCCGTGGCAGCTCTGGAAACACCATATATTTT	CASMPRGSSGNTIYF
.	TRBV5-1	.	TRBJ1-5	TGCGCCAGCAGCTCGGAGGGCAATCAGCCCCAGCATTTT	CASSSEGNQPQHF
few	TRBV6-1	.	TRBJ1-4	TGTGCCAGCAGTGTGGGGGGGACTAATGAAAAACTGTTTTTT	CASSVGGTNEKLFF
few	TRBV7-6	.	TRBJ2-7	TGTGCCAGCAGCCCCTCCTACGAGCAGTACTTC	CASSPSYEQYF
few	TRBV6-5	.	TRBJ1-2	TGTGCCAGCAGTTACTGGGGTACTAACTATGGCTACACCTTC	CASSYWGTNYGYTF
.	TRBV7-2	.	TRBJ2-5	TGTGCCAGCAGCCTGCTGGTCCAGGCAGAGACCCAGTACTTC	CASSLLVQAETQYF
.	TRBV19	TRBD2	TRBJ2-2	TGTGCCAGCCAGAGACAGCAGAGACTAGCGGGGTCCGGGGAGCTGTTTTTT	CASQRQQRLAGSGELFF
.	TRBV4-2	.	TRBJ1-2	TGTGCCAGCAGCCAAGACGACAGGTTTTATGGCTACACCTTC	CASSQDDRFYGYTF
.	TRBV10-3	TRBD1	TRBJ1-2	TGTGCCATCAGTGAGGGGTTGGACAGGACCTCTTTGGGTGGCTACACCTTC	CAISEGLDRTSLGGYTF
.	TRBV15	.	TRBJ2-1	TGTGCCACCAGCAGAGATGAGAGTAATGAGCAGTTCTTC	CATSRDESNEQFF
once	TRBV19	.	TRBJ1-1	TGTGCCAGCCGGGACATGAACACTGAAGCTTTCTTT	CASRDMNTEAFF
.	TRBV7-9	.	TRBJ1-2	TGTGCCAGCAGCTTAACCCTTGGCAGGGCCTTTGGCTACACCTTC	CASSLTLGRAFGYTF
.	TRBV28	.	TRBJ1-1	TGTGCCAGCAGCGCAGGGGCGCCAGGTAGAGCTTTCTTT	CASSAGAPGRAFF
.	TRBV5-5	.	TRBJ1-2	TGTGCCAGCAGCTCTGTGGGGATTAACTATGGCTACACCTTC	CASSSVGINYGYTF
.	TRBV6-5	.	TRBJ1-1	TGTGCCAGCAGCGACGTCGGGGGCGCAACTGAAGCTTTCTTT	CASSDVGGATEAFF
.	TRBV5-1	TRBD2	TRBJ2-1	TGCGCCAGCACCGGGACTAGCGGGGGGGCGGAAGAGCAGTTCTTC	CASTGTSGGAEEQFF
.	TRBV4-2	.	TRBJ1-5	TGTGCCAGCAGCCAAGTAGGGGGCAATCAGCCCCAGCATTTT	CASSQVGGNQPQHF
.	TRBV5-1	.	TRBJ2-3	TGCGCCAGCAGCCGGGGCGAAAGCACAGATACGCAGTATTTT	CASSRGESTDTQYF
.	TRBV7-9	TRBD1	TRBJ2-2	TGTGCCAGCAGCACTAGGGACAGGGGTAACACCGGGGAGCTGTTTTTT	CASSTRDRGNTGELFF
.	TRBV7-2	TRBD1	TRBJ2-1	TGTGCCAGCAGGGCCCGTGGGACAGGGTACAATGAGCAGTTCTTC	CASRARGTGYNEQFF
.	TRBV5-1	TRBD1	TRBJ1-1	TGCGCCAGCAGCCCGCCCAGGGACAGGAACACTGAAGCTTTCTTT	CASSPPRDRNTEAFF
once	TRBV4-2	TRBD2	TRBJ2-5	TGTGCCAGCAGCCAAGAGGCTAGCGGGGAGACCCAGTACTTC	CASSQEASGETQYF
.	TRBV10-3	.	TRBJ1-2	TGTGCCATCAGTGAGTCGAGTTCAGGAGGCTACACCTTC	CAISESSSGGYTF
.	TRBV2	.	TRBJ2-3	TGTGCCAGCAGAGCCAACAGGCAATCAGATACGCAGTATTTT	CASRANRQSDTQYF
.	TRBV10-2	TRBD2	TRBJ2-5	TGCGCCAGCAGTGGTACTAGCGGGGGGAAACTAACCCAGTACTTC	CASSGTSGGKLTQYF
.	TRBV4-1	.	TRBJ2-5	TGCGCCAGCAGCCGAGGGGTCCCGGAGACCCAGTACTTC	CASSRGVPETQYF
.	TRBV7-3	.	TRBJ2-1	TGTGCCAGCACCGCAGGGGGGTACAATGAGCAGTTCTTC	CASTAGGYNEQFF
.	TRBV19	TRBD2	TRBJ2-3	TGTGCCAGTAGTATTCAGGGACTAGCGGGGGGGCCGACAGATACGCAGTATTTT	CASSIQGLAGGPTDTQYF
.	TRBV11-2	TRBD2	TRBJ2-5	TGTGCCAGCAGCTTATGGCTAGCGGGTAAAGAGACCCAGTACTTC	CASSLWLAGKETQYF
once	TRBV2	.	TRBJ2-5	TGTGCCAGCATGGGAACCAGGGGGACCCAGTACTTC	CASMGTRGTQYF
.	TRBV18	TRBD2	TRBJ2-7	TGTGCCAGCTCACCTGCGGGGGGGCCGGTTGAGCAGTACTTC	CASSPAGGPVEQYF